Listed below are T cell receptor beta chains from one sample, sequenced in a study of CD8 T cells in Susac syndrome. TCRdb itself ran the immunoSEQ multiplex PCR reads through MiXCR, one entry per CDR3 protein. The sample holds about 75,000 distinct CDR3 sequences, roughly 94% seen once. Input material: CD8+ T cells from PBMCs. Receptor source: a human donor with Susac syndrome. Both conserved end residues are part of each CDR3. The D gene is left open where the match is weak. Expanded clones get a size class; other rows say once, few or many, or leave the size out.

D gene,clone size,J gene,V gene,CDR3 protein,CDR3 DNA
-,-,TRBJ2-2,TRBV9,CASSEQGNTGELFF,TGTGCCAGCAGCGAACAGGGTAACACCGGGGAGCTGTTTTTT
TRBD1,-,TRBJ1-1,TRBV14,CASSQVGGTGATEAFF,TGTGCCAGCAGCCAAGTTGGGGGCACAGGGGCCACTGAAGCTTTCTTT
TRBD2,-,TRBJ2-2,TRBV9,CASSSSSGGDTGELFF,TGTGCCAGCAGCTCCTCTAGCGGGGGGGACACCGGGGAGCTGTTTTTT
-,-,TRBJ2-7,TRBV14,CASSHFRDIDYEQYF,TGTGCCAGCAGCCATTTTCGGGACATTGACTACGAGCAGTACTTC
TRBD2,-,TRBJ2-3,TRBV5-1,CASSWEGSTDTQYF,TGCGCCAGCAGCTGGGAGGGGAGCACAGATACGCAGTATTTT
TRBD2,once,TRBJ2-7,TRBV2,CASSAGLAGDEQYF,TGTGCCAGCAGTGCGGGACTAGCGGGGGACGAGCAGTACTTC
-,few,TRBJ1-3,TRBV2,CASSVGNTIYF,TGTGCCAGCAGTGTTGGAAACACCATATATTTT
-,-,TRBJ2-3,TRBV29-1,CSVRVDTQYF,TGCAGCGTCCGAGTTGATACGCAGTATTTT
-,-,TRBJ2-3,TRBV9,CASSVEGSKSDTQYF,TGTGCCAGCAGCGTAGAGGGAAGCAAGTCGGATACGCAGTATTTT
-,-,TRBJ1-5,TRBV12-3/TRBV12-4,CASSSGEPQHF,TGTGCCAGCAGTTCAGGGGAGCCCCAGCATTTT
TRBD1,-,TRBJ2-3,TRBV7-8,CASSLRPGGYRDTQYF,TGTGCCAGCAGCTTACGGCCAGGGGGATACAGGGATACGCAGTATTTT
TRBD2,-,TRBJ2-7,TRBV4-1,CASSQVSSGETYEQYF,TGCGCCAGCAGCCAAGTCTCTAGCGGGGAGACCTACGAGCAGTACTTC
TRBD2,-,TRBJ2-1,TRBV7-9,CASSLWRTSGTNEQFF,TGTGCCAGCAGCCTATGGAGAACTAGCGGAACAAACGAGCAGTTCTTC
-,-,TRBJ1-2,TRBV4-3,CASSQDSSPGYGYTF,TGCGCCAGCAGCCAAGACAGCAGTCCCGGCTATGGCTACACCTTC
-,-,TRBJ1-1,TRBV5-1,CASSFKNTEAFF,TGCGCCAGCAGCTTTAAGAACACTGAAGCTTTCTTT
-,once,TRBJ1-1,TRBV28,CASSFSGQGTEAFF,TGTGCCAGCAGTTTCTCCGGGCAGGGCACTGAAGCTTTCTTT
-,once,TRBJ2-1,TRBV6-2/TRBV6-3,CASAPLGEYNEQFF,TGTGCCAGCGCACCCTTAGGGGAGTACAATGAGCAGTTCTTC
-,-,TRBJ2-7,TRBV27,CASRTLDYEQYF,TGTGCCAGCAGGACTCTGGACTACGAGCAGTACTTC
-,-,TRBJ2-3,TRBV7-6,CASSPGDWDSNADTQYF,TGTGCCAGCAGCCCCGGGGACTGGGACAGCAATGCAGATACGCAGTATTTT
-,-,TRBJ2-5,TRBV7-6,CASSLQSFLRGGETQYF,TGTGCCAGCAGCTTACAATCTTTTCTGCGGGGCGGAGAGACCCAGTACTTC
TRBD1,-,TRBJ1-1,TRBV12-3/TRBV12-4,CASRYSGQGPLEAFF,TGTGCCAGCAGGTACTCGGGACAGGGCCCTCTTGAAGCTTTCTTT
TRBD1,-,TRBJ2-1,TRBV20-1,CSARAYRGYNEQFF,TGCAGTGCTAGAGCCTACAGGGGCTACAATGAGCAGTTCTTC
TRBD1,-,TRBJ1-2,TRBV12-3/TRBV12-4,CASRQSKQGSYGYTF,TGTGCCAGCAGACAAAGTAAACAGGGGTCCTATGGCTACACCTTC
TRBD2,-,TRBJ2-7,TRBV5-6,CASSLGSGRYEQYF,TGTGCCAGCAGCTTGGGCAGCGGGAGGTACGAGCAGTACTTC
TRBD2,-,TRBJ2-3,TRBV28,CASNFLGGEADTQYF,TGTGCCAGCAACTTCCTGGGGGGGGAGGCAGATACGCAGTATTTT
-,-,TRBJ2-7,TRBV5-6,CASSSDGNSAYEQYF,TGTGCCAGCAGCTCGGATGGGAATTCGGCCTACGAGCAGTACTTC
-,-,TRBJ1-5,TRBV5-5,CASRETGSNQPQHF,TGTGCCAGCAGGGAGACGGGGAGCAATCAGCCCCAGCATTTT
-,-,TRBJ2-5,TRBV27,CASSLRAGRETQYF,TGTGCCAGCAGTTTAAGGGCAGGGCGGGAGACCCAGTACTTC
-,once,TRBJ2-7,TRBV5-1,CASRRVDSSYEQYF,TGCGCCAGTCGTCGGGTCGATAGCTCCTACGAGCAGTACTTC
-,-,TRBJ2-2,TRBV4-1,CASSQVPSTGELFF,TGCGCCAGCAGCCAAGTTCCTAGCACCGGGGAGCTGTTTTTT
-,-,TRBJ1-3,TRBV6-5,CASSSGLWNTIYF,TGTGCCAGCAGCTCGGGACTGTGGAACACCATATATTTT
TRBD1,-,TRBJ2-7,TRBV7-9,CASRQRQGSSYEQYF,TGTGCCAGCAGGCAAAGACAGGGTAGCTCCTACGAGCAGTACTTC
TRBD1,-,TRBJ1-4,TRBV15,CATSRGQGAEKLFF,TGTGCCACCAGCAGAGGACAGGGGGCTGAAAAACTGTTTTTT
-,-,TRBJ2-1,TRBV7-2,CASSGGIMPYQFF,TGTGCCAGCAGCGGGGGGATTATGCCATACCAGTTCTTC
TRBD1,-,TRBJ1-1,TRBV29-1,CSVEGQGAGSAAEAFF,TGCAGCGTGGAGGGGCAGGGGGCAGGATCCGCGGCTGAAGCTTTCTTT
-,-,TRBJ1-5,TRBV12-3/TRBV12-4,CASSLGVDQPQHF,TGTGCCAGCAGTTTGGGGGTGGATCAGCCCCAGCATTTT
-,-,TRBJ1-1,TRBV5-1,CASSFYGGWSTEAFF,TGCGCCAGCAGCTTTTACGGGGGTTGGAGTACTGAAGCTTTCTTT
TRBD1,-,TRBJ2-5,TRBV4-1,CASSQDTGGRGETQYF,TGCGCCAGCAGCCAAGATACAGGGGGCAGGGGAGAGACCCAGTACTTC
-,-,TRBJ2-5,TRBV24-1,CATSRQGGETQYF,TGTGCCACCAGCCGTCAGGGGGGAGAGACCCAGTACTTC
-,once,TRBJ1-1,TRBV27,CASIGGRNTEAFF,TGTGCCAGCATCGGAGGGAGGAACACTGAAGCTTTCTTT
-,-,TRBJ2-3,TRBV7-6,CASSFKGRTTDTQYF,TGTGCCAGCAGCTTTAAGGGCCGGACCACAGATACGCAGTATTTT
TRBD2,-,TRBJ2-3,TRBV6-5,CASSYGTSGVSTDTQYF,TGTGCCAGCAGTTACGGGACTAGCGGGGTCAGCACAGATACGCAGTATTTT
-,-,TRBJ2-7,TRBV5-1,CASSLYGGQTYEQYF,TGCGCCAGCAGCTTGTACGGGGGACAGACCTACGAGCAGTACTTC
-,-,TRBJ2-5,TRBV11-2,CASSGGPGDQYF,TGTGCCAGCAGCGGCGGGCCCGGGGACCAGTACTTC
-,once,TRBJ1-1,TRBV29-1,CSPRIQEGGNTEAFF,TGCAGCCCTCGAATACAGGAAGGCGGGAACACTGAAGCTTTCTTT
TRBD2,-,TRBJ2-5,TRBV9,CASSAGLAGRETQYF,TGTGCCAGCAGCGCCGGACTAGCGGGGCGGGAGACCCAGTACTTC
-,-,TRBJ1-6,TRBV5-1,CASRLDSGLESSYNSPLHF,TGCGCCAGCAGATTAGACAGCGGTCTCGAGAGCTCCTATAATTCACCCCTCCACTTT
-,-,TRBJ2-7,TRBV6-5,CASRPGTILREQYF,TGTGCCAGCAGACCCGGGACAATATTAAGGGAGCAGTACTTC
-,-,TRBJ2-1,TRBV7-7,CASSLRGANNEQFF,TGTGCCAGCAGCTTACGGGGGGCTAACAATGAGCAGTTCTTC
TRBD1,-,TRBJ2-5,TRBV28,CASTTLRDRDQQETQYF,TGTGCCAGCACCACACTACGGGACAGGGATCAACAAGAGACCCAGTACTTC
-,-,TRBJ1-5,TRBV12-3/TRBV12-4,CASSGRQDRNQPQHF,TGTGCCAGCAGTGGTAGACAGGATCGTAATCAGCCCCAGCATTTT
-,-,TRBJ1-5,TRBV7-9,CASSPGLPSNQPQHF,TGTGCCAGCAGCCCGGGACTCCCTAGCAATCAGCCCCAGCATTTT
TRBD2,-,TRBJ2-7,TRBV20-1,CSAWTSGGSYEQYF,TGCAGTGCCTGGACTAGCGGGGGGTCCTACGAGCAGTACTTC
-,-,TRBJ2-1,TRBV6-5,CASSYSKRLTGGHRYNEQFF,TGTGCCAGCAGTTACTCGAAAAGGCTGACGGGGGGACATAGGTACAATGAGCAGTTCTTC
-,-,TRBJ2-1,TRBV5-1,CASSWRGDYNEQFF,TGCGCCAGCAGCTGGCGTGGAGATTACAATGAGCAGTTCTTC
-,-,TRBJ1-2,TRBV7-9,CASSLSNYGYTF,TGTGCCAGCAGCTTAAGTAACTATGGCTACACCTTC